This TCR beta chain was recovered during a study of control samples from healthy donors and cancer patients. This table comes from immunoSEQ multiplex PCR, and its TCRdb copy is limited to in-frame clones, with some not included. Of 200,000 to 250,000 clones in the sample, 85% to 95% are singletons; the top ten hold about 1.6%. The CDR3 is 14 residues long. The germline V and J ends were trimmed by 2 bases and 3 bases, with 10 bases remaining between them. Per the germline V gene, CDR1 is MNHEY and CDR2 is SVGAGI. The specimen was blood. The sequence came from a man aged 45-65 years in good health. The rearrangement uses TRBV6-5 and TRBJ1-2; the D is unclear. The CDR3 reads CASSYDVADYGYTF. The CDR3 bases are TGTGCCAGCAGTTACGATGTGGCAGACTATGGCTACACCTTC.